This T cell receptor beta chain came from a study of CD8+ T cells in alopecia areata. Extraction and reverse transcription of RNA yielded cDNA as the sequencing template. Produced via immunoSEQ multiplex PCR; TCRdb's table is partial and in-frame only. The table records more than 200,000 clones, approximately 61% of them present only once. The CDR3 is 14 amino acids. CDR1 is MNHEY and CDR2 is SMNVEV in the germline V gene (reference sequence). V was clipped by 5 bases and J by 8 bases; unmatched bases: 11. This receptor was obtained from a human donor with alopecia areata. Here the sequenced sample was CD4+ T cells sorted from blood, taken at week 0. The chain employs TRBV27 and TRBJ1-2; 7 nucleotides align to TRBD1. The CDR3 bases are TGTGCCAGCAGTCTCCGGGCCGGAGGGGGCGGCTACACCTTC. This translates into CASSLRAGGGGYTF.